Listed below are T cell receptor beta chains from one sample, sequenced in a study of cytomegalovirus exposure and HLA in healthy donors. Clones were read by immunoSEQ multiplex PCR, and TCRdb kept only the in-frame ones, dropping some. The sample has 150,000 to 200,000 clones; around 80% are singletons. Sample: PBMCs. All receptors derive from a woman between 35 and 50 years old in good health and CMV-seropositive. Each CDR3 is given with its conserved first and last residue. The order of the fields is clone size, J gene, D gene, V gene, CDR3 protein, CDR3 DNA. D genes are given only for firm matches. Clone size is stated in some rows and not others, as once, few, many or a class when expanded.

clone size: NA
J gene: TRBJ2-5
D gene: NA
V gene: TRBV5-1
CDR3 protein: CASSLGGPEETQYF
CDR3 DNA: TGCGCCAGCAGCTTGGGAGGGCCCGAAGAGACCCAGTACTTC

clone size: once
J gene: TRBJ2-2
D gene: TRBD2
V gene: TRBV28
CDR3 protein: CASRVAGGGTGELFF
CDR3 DNA: TGTGCCAGCAGGGTAGCGGGAGGGGGCACCGGGGAGCTGTTTTTT

clone size: NA
J gene: TRBJ2-2
D gene: TRBD2
V gene: TRBV13
CDR3 protein: CASSLVGSGRGTGELFF
CDR3 DNA: TGTGCCAGCAGCTTAGTGGGTAGCGGGAGAGGAACCGGGGAGCTGTTTTTT

clone size: NA
J gene: TRBJ2-3
D gene: TRBD2
V gene: TRBV10-3
CDR3 protein: CAISEPIAGTTDTQYF
CDR3 DNA: TGTGCCATCAGTGAGCCCATAGCGGGGACCACAGATACGCAGTATTTT

clone size: once
J gene: TRBJ1-2
D gene: TRBD1
V gene: TRBV2
CDR3 protein: CASTRDRNYGYTF
CDR3 DNA: TGTGCCAGCACCAGGGACAGGAACTATGGCTACACCTTC

clone size: NA
J gene: TRBJ2-3
D gene: TRBD2
V gene: TRBV7-9
CDR3 protein: CASSRAGGVFTDTQYF
CDR3 DNA: TGTGCCAGCAGTAGAGCGGGAGGGGTTTTCACAGATACGCAGTATTTT

clone size: few
J gene: TRBJ2-1
D gene: TRBD2
V gene: TRBV7-3
CDR3 protein: CASSLGLAGVEGYEQFF
CDR3 DNA: TGTGCCAGCAGCTTAGGACTAGCGGGAGTGGAGGGCTATGAGCAGTTCTTC

clone size: once
J gene: TRBJ1-1
D gene: NA
V gene: TRBV7-9
CDR3 protein: CSSSLNWNTEAFF
CDR3 DNA: TGTTCCAGCAGCCTAAACTGGAACACTGAAGCTTTCTTT

clone size: NA
J gene: TRBJ2-1
D gene: TRBD2
V gene: TRBV4-3
CDR3 protein: CASSQGLAGGGWDEQFF
CDR3 DNA: TGCGCCAGCAGCCAAGGCCTAGCGGGAGGGGGATGGGATGAGCAGTTCTTC

clone size: NA
J gene: TRBJ1-6
D gene: TRBD1
V gene: TRBV28
CDR3 protein: CASSLFGDRGLNSPLHF
CDR3 DNA: TGTGCCAGCAGTTTGTTTGGGGACAGGGGGCTTAATTCACCCCTCCACTTT

clone size: NA
J gene: TRBJ2-7
D gene: TRBD2
V gene: TRBV30
CDR3 protein: CAWSRSSGGYEQYF
CDR3 DNA: TGTGCCTGGAGCAGGAGCAGCGGGGGCTACGAGCAGTACTTC

clone size: few
J gene: TRBJ2-7
D gene: NA
V gene: TRBV27
CDR3 protein: CASSPSAVDEQYF
CDR3 DNA: TGTGCCAGCAGTCCATCCGCGGTCGACGAGCAGTACTTC

clone size: NA
J gene: TRBJ2-5
D gene: NA
V gene: TRBV5-3
CDR3 protein: CARSFSTVQGREYF
CDR3 DNA: TGTGCCAGAAGCTTCTCAACAGTACAGGGCCGGGAGTACTTC

clone size: NA
J gene: TRBJ1-2
D gene: NA
V gene: TRBV28
CDR3 protein: CASRGPSYGYTF
CDR3 DNA: TGTGCCAGCAGGGGCCCGTCCTATGGCTACACCTTC

clone size: NA
J gene: TRBJ1-1
D gene: NA
V gene: TRBV6-5
CDR3 protein: CASRYTMNTEAFF
CDR3 DNA: TGTGCCAGCAGGTATACTATGAACACTGAAGCTTTCTTT

clone size: once
J gene: TRBJ2-6
D gene: TRBD2
V gene: TRBV18
CDR3 protein: CASSPKTSAEVSGANVLTF
CDR3 DNA: TGTGCCAGCTCACCAAAGACTAGCGCGGAAGTCTCTGGGGCCAACGTCCTGACTTTC

clone size: NA
J gene: TRBJ2-1
D gene: TRBD2
V gene: TRBV7-2
CDR3 protein: CASSFAASGRVGNEQFF
CDR3 DNA: TGTGCCAGCAGCTTTGCGGCTAGCGGGAGAGTAGGCAATGAGCAGTTCTTC

clone size: NA
J gene: TRBJ2-5
D gene: NA
V gene: TRBV5-4
CDR3 protein: CASSLQGGGETQYF
CDR3 DNA: TGTGCCAGCAGCCTCCAAGGAGGTGGGGAGACCCAGTACTTC

clone size: NA
J gene: TRBJ2-1
D gene: TRBD2
V gene: TRBV19
CDR3 protein: CAGSTLAAGPSNEQFF
CDR3 DNA: TGTGCCGGTAGTACCCTAGCGGCGGGACCTAGTAATGAGCAGTTCTTC

clone size: few
J gene: TRBJ2-1
D gene: NA
V gene: TRBV5-1
CDR3 protein: CASSLGQPYNEQFF
CDR3 DNA: TGCGCCAGCAGCTTGGGACAGCCCTACAATGAGCAGTTCTTC

clone size: NA
J gene: TRBJ2-7
D gene: TRBD2
V gene: TRBV30
CDR3 protein: CAWSAGAGAGYEQYF
CDR3 DNA: TGTGCCTGGAGTGCAGGAGCGGGAGCTGGGTACGAGCAGTACTTC

clone size: NA
J gene: TRBJ2-1
D gene: TRBD1
V gene: TRBV4-1
CDR3 protein: CASSHTRDRGNEQFF
CDR3 DNA: TGCGCCAGCAGCCACACAAGGGACAGGGGGAATGAGCAGTTCTTC

clone size: NA
J gene: TRBJ2-1
D gene: NA
V gene: TRBV21-1
CDR3 protein: CASSTAGSSYNEQFF
CDR3 DNA: TGTGCCAGCAGTACGGCGGGGTCCTCCTACAATGAGCAGTTCTTC

clone size: NA
J gene: TRBJ2-7
D gene: NA
V gene: TRBV9
CDR3 protein: CASSVSEWAYEQYF
CDR3 DNA: TGTGCCAGCAGCGTATCTGAGTGGGCGTACGAGCAGTACTTC

clone size: NA
J gene: TRBJ1-1
D gene: TRBD1
V gene: TRBV19
CDR3 protein: CASRGPGQGRTEAFF
CDR3 DNA: TGTGCCAGTAGGGGCCCGGGACAGGGTAGGACTGAAGCTTTCTTT

clone size: NA
J gene: TRBJ1-1
D gene: TRBD1
V gene: TRBV14
CDR3 protein: CASSQDRGMNTEAFF
CDR3 DNA: TGTGCCAGCAGCCAGGACAGGGGGATGAACACTGAAGCTTTCTTT

clone size: once
J gene: TRBJ2-1
D gene: NA
V gene: TRBV4-3
CDR3 protein: CASSQGDSRGEQFF
CDR3 DNA: TGCGCCAGCAGCCAAGGGGATTCCCGGGGGGAGCAGTTCTTC

clone size: NA
J gene: TRBJ1-4
D gene: TRBD1
V gene: TRBV15
CDR3 protein: CATSRATGGREKLFF
CDR3 DNA: TGTGCCACCAGCAGAGCGACAGGGGGGAGAGAAAAACTGTTTTTT

clone size: once
J gene: TRBJ2-3
D gene: NA
V gene: TRBV28
CDR3 protein: CASTGWVGASDTQYF
CDR3 DNA: TGTGCCAGCACCGGGTGGGTAGGGGCGTCAGATACGCAGTATTTT

clone size: few
J gene: TRBJ2-7
D gene: TRBD1
V gene: TRBV28
CDR3 protein: CASRGQGVYEQYF
CDR3 DNA: TGTGCCAGCAGAGGTCAGGGGGTCTACGAGCAGTACTTC

clone size: NA
J gene: TRBJ2-3
D gene: TRBD2
V gene: TRBV7-2
CDR3 protein: CASSFAGLVSPTDTQYF
CDR3 DNA: TGTGCCAGCAGCTTCGCAGGACTAGTTTCCCCCACAGATACGCAGTATTTT

clone size: NA
J gene: TRBJ2-1
D gene: NA
V gene: TRBV25-1
CDR3 protein: CASSQTGSYNEQFF
CDR3 DNA: TGTGCCAGCAGTCAGACAGGTTCCTACAATGAGCAGTTCTTC

clone size: NA
J gene: TRBJ2-7
D gene: NA
V gene: TRBV6-6
CDR3 protein: CASSSRSAPSGEQYF
CDR3 DNA: TGTGCCAGCAGTTCCCGTAGCGCCCCGTCCGGCGAGCAGTACTTC

clone size: NA
J gene: TRBJ2-4
D gene: NA
V gene: TRBV11-2
CDR3 protein: CASSREGTGSHIQYF
CDR3 DNA: TGTGCCAGCAGCCGGGAGGGGACAGGGTCCCACATTCAGTACTTC

clone size: NA
J gene: TRBJ1-5
D gene: NA
V gene: TRBV19
CDR3 protein: CASSIMGRYSNQPQHF
CDR3 DNA: TGTGCCAGTAGTATCATGGGGAGATATAGCAATCAGCCCCAGCATTTT

clone size: NA
J gene: TRBJ2-4
D gene: NA
V gene: TRBV19
CDR3 protein: CASSPKFRTGGDSRIQYF
CDR3 DNA: TGTGCCAGTAGCCCAAAGTTTCGGACAGGAGGGGACTCGCGCATTCAGTACTTC

clone size: NA
J gene: TRBJ1-1
D gene: NA
V gene: TRBV6-5
CDR3 protein: CASMRTFENEAFF
CDR3 DNA: TGTGCCAGCATGAGGACATTTGAAAATGAAGCTTTCTTT

clone size: NA
J gene: TRBJ1-1
D gene: NA
V gene: TRBV11-2
CDR3 protein: CAETPPGIRNTEAFF
CDR3 DNA: TGTGCCGAAACACCCCCGGGGATCAGGAACACTGAAGCTTTCTTT

clone size: NA
J gene: TRBJ2-7
D gene: NA
V gene: TRBV4-3
CDR3 protein: CASSQEEVSYEQYF
CDR3 DNA: TGCGCCAGCAGCCAAGAGGAGGTTAGCTACGAGCAGTACTTC

clone size: NA
J gene: TRBJ2-5
D gene: NA
V gene: TRBV20-1
CDR3 protein: CSALSGETQYF
CDR3 DNA: TGCAGTGCTCTTTCCGGAGAGACCCAGTACTTC

clone size: NA
J gene: TRBJ1-2
D gene: TRBD1
V gene: TRBV19
CDR3 protein: CASSTPGGDRYGYTF
CDR3 DNA: TGTGCCAGTAGTACCCCCGGTGGGGACAGATATGGCTACACCTTC

clone size: few
J gene: TRBJ2-7
D gene: TRBD2
V gene: TRBV28
CDR3 protein: CASKRYFTGGPDFYEQYF
CDR3 DNA: TGTGCCAGCAAGAGGTATTTTACGGGAGGGCCTGATTTCTACGAGCAGTACTTC

clone size: NA
J gene: TRBJ2-1
D gene: TRBD2
V gene: TRBV7-2
CDR3 protein: CASSLIGGSGKAGEQFF
CDR3 DNA: TGTGCCAGCAGCTTAATAGGCGGGAGTGGTAAAGCCGGTGAGCAGTTCTTC

clone size: few
J gene: TRBJ2-1
D gene: NA
V gene: TRBV7-3
CDR3 protein: CASSLGSLAYNEQFF
CDR3 DNA: TGTGCCAGCAGCTTAGGCTCCCTGGCCTACAATGAGCAGTTCTTC

clone size: few
J gene: TRBJ2-7
D gene: NA
V gene: TRBV7-9
CDR3 protein: CASSLAKNFYYEQYF
CDR3 DNA: TGTGCCAGCAGCTTAGCGAAAAACTTCTACTACGAGCAGTACTTC